The clone carrying this TCR beta chain has at least ten counts. Its antigen is undetermined. The data were taken from a study of neurological immune-mediated disorders. General observations from the study: Whereas HTLV-1-associated myelopathy showed the most TCR clonal expansion, multiple sclerosis showed the least, with levels below those of healthy controls.

The cDNA was synthesized by 5'RACE incorporating 10-nucleotide random UMIs. From the 5' RACE reads, TCRdb called clonotypes with MiXCR, one entry per CDR3 protein. In the table there are fewer than 45,000 distinct CDR3 sequences, 2.5% of which are singletons. Between the trimmed V and J ends, which lost 2 bases and 8 bases, there was a span of 4 bases. Germline CDR1 and CDR2: MNHNY and SVGAGI (reference sequence). The CDR3 is made up of 11 amino acids. This TCR derives from a man aged 30 to 45 with multiple sclerosis. Specimen: PBMCs. This chain links TRBV6-6 with TRBJ2-1; no firm D call. CDR3 DNA: TGTGCCAGCAGTTACGTGGATGAGCAGTTCTTC. It codes for CASSYVDEQFF.